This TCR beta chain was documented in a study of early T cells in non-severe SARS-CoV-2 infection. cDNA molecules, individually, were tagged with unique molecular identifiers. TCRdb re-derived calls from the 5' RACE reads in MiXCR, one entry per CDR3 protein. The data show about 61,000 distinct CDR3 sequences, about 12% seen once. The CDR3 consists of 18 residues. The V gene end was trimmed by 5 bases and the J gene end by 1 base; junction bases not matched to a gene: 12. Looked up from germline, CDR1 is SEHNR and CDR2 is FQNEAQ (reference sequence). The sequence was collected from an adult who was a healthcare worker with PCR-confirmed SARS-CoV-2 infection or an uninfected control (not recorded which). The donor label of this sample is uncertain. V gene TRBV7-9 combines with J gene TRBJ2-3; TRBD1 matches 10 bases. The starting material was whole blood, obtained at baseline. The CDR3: CASSKRRAGTGGTDTQYF. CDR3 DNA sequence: TGTGCCAGCAGCAAACGAAGGGCCGGGACAGGGGGCACAGATACGCAGTATTTT.